This T cell receptor (beta chain) was identified in a study of T cell changes during pregnancy in multiple sclerosis. Generated by immunoSEQ multiplex PCR, the TCRdb table keeps only in-frame clones and is missing some. The sample shows some 30,000 clones, approximately 90% of them seen only once. Trimming stripped 3 bases from V and 1 base from J, with 12 bases between. The CDR3 runs 15 residues. Per germline, CDR1 MNHNS and CDR2 SASEGT. The sequencing here drew on CD8+ T cells from peripheral blood mononuclear cells, taken in the second trimester of pregnancy. This clonotype originated in a female donor with multiple sclerosis, enrolled in a pregnancy study. The chain recombines TRBV6-1 with TRBJ1-2; D is perhaps TRBD1 (6 bases). The CDR3 is CASSDGEGVNYGYTF. The CDR3 nucleotides are TGTGCCAGCAGTGACGGGGAGGGGGTTAACTATGGCTACACCTTC.